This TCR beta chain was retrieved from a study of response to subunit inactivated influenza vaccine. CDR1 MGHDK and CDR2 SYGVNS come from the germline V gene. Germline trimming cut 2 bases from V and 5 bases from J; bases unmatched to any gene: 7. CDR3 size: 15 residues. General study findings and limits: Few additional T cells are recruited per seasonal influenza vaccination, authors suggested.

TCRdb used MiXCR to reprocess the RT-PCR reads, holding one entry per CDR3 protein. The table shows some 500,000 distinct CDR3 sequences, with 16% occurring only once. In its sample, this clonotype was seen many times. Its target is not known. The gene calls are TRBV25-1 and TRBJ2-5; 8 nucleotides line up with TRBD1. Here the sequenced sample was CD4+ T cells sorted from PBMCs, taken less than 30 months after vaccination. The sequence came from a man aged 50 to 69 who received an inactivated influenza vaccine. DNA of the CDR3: TGTGCCAGCAGTGAACCAGGGGGCTTCGATGAGACCCAGTACTTC. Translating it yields CASSEPGGFDETQYF.